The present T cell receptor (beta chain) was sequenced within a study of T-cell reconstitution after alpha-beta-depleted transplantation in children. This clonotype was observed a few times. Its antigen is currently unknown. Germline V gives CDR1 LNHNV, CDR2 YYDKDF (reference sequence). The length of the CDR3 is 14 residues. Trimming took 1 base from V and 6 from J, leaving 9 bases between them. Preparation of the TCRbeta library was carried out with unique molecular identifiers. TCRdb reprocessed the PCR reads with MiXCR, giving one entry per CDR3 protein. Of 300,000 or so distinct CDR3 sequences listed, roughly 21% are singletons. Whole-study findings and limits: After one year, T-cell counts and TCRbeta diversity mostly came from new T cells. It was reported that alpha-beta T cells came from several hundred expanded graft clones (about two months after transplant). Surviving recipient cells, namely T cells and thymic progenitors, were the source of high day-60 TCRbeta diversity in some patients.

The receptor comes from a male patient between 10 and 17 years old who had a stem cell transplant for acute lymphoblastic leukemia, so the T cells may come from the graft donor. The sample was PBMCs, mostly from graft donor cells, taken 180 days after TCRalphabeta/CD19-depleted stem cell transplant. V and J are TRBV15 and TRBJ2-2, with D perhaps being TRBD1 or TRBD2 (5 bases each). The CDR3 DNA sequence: TGTGCCACCAGCAGAGTAAGGGGACCCGGGGAGCTGTTTTTT. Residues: CATSRVRGPGELFF.